The next 8 T cell receptor beta chains were all read from a single sample in a study of neurological immune-mediated disorders. TCRdb itself ran the 5' RACE reads through MiXCR, one entry per CDR3 protein. The data contain tens of thousands of distinct CDR3 sequences, 3.5% to 5% of them singletons. Sequencing was performed on PBMCs. The source is a man aged 25 to 40 with multiple sclerosis.

This clonotype was found many times. The chain joins TRBV5-8 to TRBJ2-4; D not certain. The V gene's germline CDR1 is SGHTS and CDR2 YDEGEE. CDR3 length: 13 residues. V was clipped by 6 bases and J by 7 bases, with 14 bases between them. DNA for the CDR3: TGTGCCAGCACCATCCAAGCCCGGAACATTCAGTACTTC. It specifies CASTIQARNIQYF. Full variable domain (missing parts from reference TRBV5-8 and TRBJ2-4): EAGVTQSPTHLIKTRGQQATLRCSPISGHTSVYWYQQALGLGLQFLLWYDEGEERNRGNFPPRFSGRQFPNYSSELNVNALELEDSALYLCASTIQARNIQYFGAGTRLSVL.

The chain employs TRBV5-1 and TRBJ2-2, with 8 bases identical to TRBD2. The CDR3 contains 16 residues. Germline V lookup: CDR1 SGHRS, CDR2 YFSETQ. V lost 4 bases and J lost 1; bases outside the gene matches: 6. In nucleotides, the CDR3 is TGCGCCAGCAGCCCCCTGGCGGGGGGGAACACCGGGGAGCTGTTTTTT. Amino acid sequence: CASSPLAGGNTGELFF.

The chain joins TRBV6-2 or TRBV6-3 to TRBJ2-1; weak D call: TRBD2 (5 bases). Germline-derived CDR1 and CDR2 are MNHEY and SVGEGT. V gave up 1 base and J gave up 0 bases, with 7 bases separating them. The CDR3 has 15 amino acids. CDR3 sequence reads: CASSYLGVSYNEQFF. DNA of the CDR3: TGTGCCAGCAGTTACTTGGGAGTCTCCTACAATGAGCAGTTCTTC.

There are many counts of this clonotype. The chain is built from TRBV24-1 and TRBJ2-5; D is unresolved. The germline CDR1 and CDR2 sequences are KGHDR and SFDVKD. CDR3 length: 12 residues. Trimming took 1 base from V and 1 from J, leaving 0 bases between them. DNA for the CDR3: TGTGCCACCAGTGATTTCCAAGAGACCCAGTACTTC. This encodes CATSDFQETQYF.

This clonotype was detected ten times or more. J is TRBJ2-5 and V is TRBV20-1, with TRBD2 matching over 15 bases. Trimming at V came to 3 bases and at J to 5 bases, leaving 7 bases not matched to a gene. This CDR3 region has 16 residues. Germline V gene data show CDR1 as DFQATT and CDR2 as SNEGSKA (reference sequence). The CDR3 loop reads CSARRTSGGADETQYF. In DNA form, the CDR3 reads TGCAGTGCTAGGAGGACTAGCGGGGGGGCCGACGAGACCCAGTACTTC.

This clonotype was detected ten times or more. The genes are TRBV24-1 and TRBJ2-2, with D tentatively TRBD1 (6 bases). The CDR3 loop spans 15 amino acids. V was shortened by 5 bases and J by 5 bases, with 14 bases between the two germline ends. Per germline, CDR1 KGHDR and CDR2 SFDVKD. The CDR3 sequence is CATSALTGKTGELFF. DNA of the CDR3: TGTGCCACCAGTGCCCTGACAGGAAAGACCGGGGAGCTGTTTTTT.

The V and J genes are TRBV5-6 and TRBJ1-1, with D maybe TRBD1 (5 bases). CDR1 is SGHDT, CDR2 YYEEEE, per germline. The CDR3 covers 14 residues. V dropped 4 bases and J dropped 4 bases, with 14 bases sitting between them. In DNA, the CDR3 is TGTGCCAGCAGCAATGGAGAGAGGGGCACTGAAGCTTTCTTT. It is translated as CASSNGERGTEAFF.

This clonotype was counted many times. The gene calls are TRBV6-6 and TRBJ2-1, with D hard to call. With 4 bases removed from V and 7 bases from J, the gap between germline ends came to 11 bases. The CDR3 has 13 residues. CDR1 and CDR2 from the germline V gene are MNHNY and SVGAGI (reference sequence). Here the CDR3 reads CASSLTSRNEQFF. The CDR3 DNA sequence: TGTGCCAGCAGTTTGACCTCAAGGAATGAGCAGTTCTTC.